The source of this T cell receptor beta chain is a study of cytomegalovirus exposure and HLA in healthy donors. The PCR had 60 Vbeta and 13 Jbeta primers. The table came from immunoSEQ multiplex PCR; TCRdb's copy has only in-frame clones and leaves some out. The sample has about 110,000 clones; about 86% are singletons. The CDR3 loop spans 13 amino acids. Germline lookup yields CDR1 WNHNN and CDR2 SYGVQD (reference sequence). Trimming cost V 7 bases and J 3 bases; bases outside gene matches: 5. The J gene is TRBJ2-7, the V gene TRBV10-1; 8 nucleotides match TRBD2. The TCR sequence derives from a middle-aged man in good health and CMV-seronegative. Sequencing was performed on PBMCs. The CDR3 here is CASTRGRLYEQYF. CDR3 nucleotide sequence: TGCGCCAGCACCCGCGGGAGGCTCTACGAGCAGTACTTC.